The 20 T cell receptor beta chains below were found in one sample sequenced in a study of blood T cell repertoires in COVID-19. Sequenced by immunoSEQ multiplex PCR; TCRdb stores in-frame clones only, minus some. The repertoire holds some 130,000 clones, with 86% as singletons. What was sequenced was peripheral blood. All receptors come from a woman aged 70-85 years with COVID-19, enrolled during active disease.

The rearrangement uses TRBV7-8 and TRBJ2-3; tentatively, D is TRBD1 (7 bases). Trimming left V 4 bases short and J 3 bases short, with 14 bases between. This CDR3 region has 15 residues. CDR1 and CDR2 (germline): SGHVS, FQNEAQ. The CDR3: CASSSRGEATDTQYF. CDR3 in DNA: TGTGCCAGCAGCTCCAGGGGGGAGGCGACAGATACGCAGTATTTT.

The chain has TRBV18 and TRBJ1-6; the D gene is possibly TRBD1 (5 bases). V lost 5 bases and J lost 7, with 15 bases in between. This CDR3 has 15 residues. CDR1 and CDR2 from the germline V gene are KGHSH and LQKENI. CDR3 amino acids: CASSNRTSKNSPLHF. The CDR3 nucleotides are TGTGCCAGCTCAAACCGGACAAGCAAGAATTCACCCCTCCACTTT.

This chain uses TRBV28 with TRBJ1-2; 8 bases agree with TRBD1. This CDR3 is built from 16 residues. The germline V gene has CDR1 MDHEN and CDR2 SYDVKM. V dropped 6 bases and J dropped 2; count of bases not matched to a gene: 11. For the CDR3, the DNA is TGTGCCAGCAGATCTACAGGGGGTGAAGGGAACTATGGCTACACCTTC. Its protein product is CASRSTGGEGNYGYTF.

The chain uses TRBV5-1 and TRBJ1-4; 7 bases map to TRBD1. The CDR3 sequence is 14 residues long. CDR1 is SGHRS, CDR2 YFSETQ, per germline. The trim removed 4 bases at V and 8 bases at J, leaving 8 bases unmatched. CDR3 sequence (DNA): TGCGCCAGCAGCCCCGGGACAGTACGAGAAAAACTGTTTTTT. Its translation is CASSPGTVREKLFF.

CDR3: CASGQKEGQAQETQYF. The CDR3 DNA is TGTGCCAGCGGACAGAAAGAGGGACAGGCGCAAGAGACCCAGTACTTC. This chain links TRBV21-1 with TRBJ2-5; whether TRBD1, the table's D call, matches the DNA was not checked. TRBV21-1 is termed a pseudogene. This CDR3 is 16 amino acids long.

This chain uses TRBV10-3 with TRBJ1-1, with no clear D. CDR3 length: 13 residues. Germline lookup yields CDR1 ENHRY and CDR2 SYGVKD. V lost 0 bases and J lost 4, with 6 bases in between. Written as DNA, the CDR3 is TGTGCCATCAGTGAGTCAGCGGGCACTGAAGCTTTCTTT. Translation: CAISESAGTEAFF.

This rearrangement joins TRBV2 to TRBJ2-3, with TRBD2 identical over 9 bases. V trimming: 2 bases; J trimming: 3 bases; junction bases outside the gene matches: 6. Per germline, CDR1 SNHLY and CDR2 FYNNEI. The CDR3 runs to 16 residues. CDR3: CASSETLAGITDTQYF. The CDR3 DNA sequence: TGTGCCAGCAGTGAAACCCTAGCGGGGATTACAGATACGCAGTATTTT.

The chain recombines TRBV27 with TRBJ2-7, with 10 positions matching TRBD1. The germline V gene encodes CDR1 MNHEY and CDR2 SMNVEV (reference sequence). V lost 10 bases, J lost 0 bases, and 15 bases stayed unmatched. The CDR3 spans 17 residues. The CDR3 DNA sequence: TGTGCCACACGGGACAGGGGTTCTGTACACAGCTCCTACGAGCAGTACTTC. This encodes CATRDRGSVHSSYEQYF.

V gene TRBV5-4 combines with J gene TRBJ1-2, with a tentative D call TRBD1 (5 bases). V was pared by 3 bases and J by 8 bases, with 23 bases between. This CDR3 comprises 16 residues. Germline CDR1 SGHNT, CDR2 YYREEE (reference sequence). CDR3 sequence (DNA): TGTGCCAGCAGCTCTCCGTTGGGGGAGGGGTTTCGGGGCTACACCTTC. This sequence encodes CASSSPLGEGFRGYTF.

The V gene is TRBV13, the J gene TRBJ2-1; 14 bases match TRBD2. This CDR3 region has 18 residues. CDR1 and CDR2 (germline): PRHDT, FYEKMQ (reference sequence). V dropped 5 bases and J dropped 2; count of bases not matched to a gene: 8. Here the CDR3 reads CASSRRLAGGPAYNEQFF. CDR3 DNA sequence: TGTGCCAGCAGCCGACGACTAGCGGGGGGGCCCGCCTACAATGAGCAGTTCTTC.

The chain is built from TRBV5-8 and TRBJ1-5, with 9 bases that match TRBD1. CDR3 length: 16 amino acids. The germline CDR1 and CDR2 sequences are SGHTS and YDEGEE. The ends lost 4 bases at V and 3 bases at J; junction bases unmatched: 8. The CDR3 reads CASSPGQGMYNQPQHF. The CDR3 nucleotides are TGTGCCAGCAGCCCAGGACAGGGGATGTACAATCAGCCCCAGCATTTT.

V is TRBV29-1 and J is TRBJ1-2; TRBD1 is a possible D gene (6 bases). Trimming cost V 7 bases and J 1 base, with 10 bases left between them. The germline V gene has CDR1 SQVTM and CDR2 ANQGSEA. CDR3 length: 12 amino acids. The CDR3 loop reads CSGLDSNYGYTF. CDR3 DNA: TGCAGCGGATTGGACAGTAACTATGGCTACACCTTC.

This sequence joins TRBV2 and TRBJ2-2; 11 bases align to TRBD2. Losses at the gene ends were 6 bases for V and 2 bases for J; bases not matched to a gene: 2. This CDR3 is built from 15 residues. Looked up from germline, CDR1 is SNHLY and CDR2 is FYNNEI. The CDR3 DNA reads as TGTGCCAGCAGACTAGCGGGGGTTAACACCGGGGAGCTGTTTTTT. It is translated as CASRLAGVNTGELFF.

The rearrangement links TRBV11-2 to TRBJ1-5, with a tentative D call TRBD1 (5 bases). CDR3 length equals 17 residues. CDR1 and CDR2 from the germline V gene are SGHAT and FQNNGV. V lost 1 base and J lost 3, with 16 bases in between. In DNA form, the CDR3 reads TGTGCCAGCAGCTTAGGCCCATTGGGAGGGGCCAATCAGCCCCAGCATTTT. This codes for CASSLGPLGGANQPQHF.

V and J are TRBV27 and TRBJ1-5; 10 positions match TRBD1. There are 16 residues in the CDR3. The germline CDR1 and CDR2 sequences are MNHEY and SMNVEV (reference sequence). V lost 5 bases to trimming and J lost 7 bases; unmatched junction nucleotides: 11. The CDR3 region is CASSTRDRGSNQPQHF. The CDR3 DNA reads as TGTGCCAGCAGTACACGGGACAGGGGTTCGAACCAGCCCCAGCATTTT.

This chain links TRBV27 with TRBJ2-7, with D hard to call. This CDR3 has 12 amino acids. V was pared by 2 bases and J by 5 bases, with 7 bases between. Per the germline V gene, CDR1 is MNHEY and CDR2 is SMNVEV (reference sequence). CDR3 in DNA: TGTGCCAGCAGTTTAGTTTTAGACGAGCAGTACTTC. As protein: CASSLVLDEQYF.

This clone has a handful of counts. The gene calls are TRBV19 and TRBJ1-1; a weak D match, TRBD1 (5 bases). CDR1 is LNHDA, CDR2 SQIVND, per germline (reference sequence). The CDR3 spans 14 residues. V dropped 7 bases and J dropped 4 bases, with 16 bases sitting between them. The CDR3 spells CASTWGVSFTEAFF. The DNA for the CDR3 is TGTGCCAGTACTTGGGGGGTGTCCTTCACTGAAGCTTTCTTT.

The chain carries TRBV5-1 and TRBJ2-3, with 11 bases identical to TRBD1. This CDR3 is built from 14 residues. Germline trimming cut 4 bases from V and 5 bases from J; bases unmatched to any gene: 3. Germline V lookup: CDR1 SGHRS, CDR2 YFSETQ. The CDR3 protein is CASSPGTGGDTQYF. CDR3 nucleotide sequence: TGCGCCAGCAGCCCAGGGACAGGGGGAGATACGCAGTATTTT.

CDR3: CASSVDQTSWNIQYF. Here the CDR3 DNA reads TGTGCCAGCAGCGTAGACCAGACTAGTTGGAACATTCAGTACTTC. The J gene is TRBJ2-4, the V gene TRBV9; D is perhaps TRBD2 (6 bases). Trimming took off 0 bases at V and 7 bases at J, with 14 bases between the two ends. The CDR3 length is 15 residues. Per germline, CDR1 SGDLS and CDR2 YYNGEE. Using reference TRBV9 and TRBJ2-4 for the parts outside the CDR3, the full variable domain is DSGVTQTPKHLITATGQRVTLRCSPRSGDLSVYWYQQSLDQGLQFLIQYYNGEERAKGNILERFSAQQFPDLHSELNLSSLELGDSALYFCASSVDQTSWNIQYFGAGTRLSVL.

This clone was counted once. The chain uses TRBV2 and TRBJ1-1, with D uncertain. Trimming took off 4 bases at V and 10 bases at J, with 16 bases between the two ends. This CDR3 is built from 13 residues. Germline V lookup: CDR1 SNHLY, CDR2 FYNNEI. CDR3 loop: CASSGRPGSGAFF. CDR3 nucleotide sequence: TGTGCCAGCAGTGGACGGCCCGGGTCCGGAGCTTTCTTT.